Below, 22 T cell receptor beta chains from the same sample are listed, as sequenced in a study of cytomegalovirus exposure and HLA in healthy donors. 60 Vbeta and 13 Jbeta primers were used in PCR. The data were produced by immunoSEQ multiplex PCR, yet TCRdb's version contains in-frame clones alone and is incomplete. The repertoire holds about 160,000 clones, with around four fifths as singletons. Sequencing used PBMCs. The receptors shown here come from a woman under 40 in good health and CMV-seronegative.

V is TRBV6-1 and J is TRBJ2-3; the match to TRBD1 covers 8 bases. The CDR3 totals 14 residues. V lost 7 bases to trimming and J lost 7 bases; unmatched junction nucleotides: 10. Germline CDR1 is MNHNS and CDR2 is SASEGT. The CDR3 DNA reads TGTGCCAGCACCTTGGGACAGGCCTGGAATACGCAGTATTTT. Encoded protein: CASTLGQAWNTQYF.

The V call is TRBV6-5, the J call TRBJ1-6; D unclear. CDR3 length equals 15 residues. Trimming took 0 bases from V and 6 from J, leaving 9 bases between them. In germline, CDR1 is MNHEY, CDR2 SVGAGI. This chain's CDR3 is CASSYSRESNSPLHF. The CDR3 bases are TGTGCCAGCAGTTACTCCCGGGAGAGTAATTCACCCCTCCACTTT.

The CDR3 DNA follows: TGCGCCAGCAGCTTGGAAAGGTTCGGGTCAACTGAAGCTTTCTTT. Its translation is CASSLERFGSTEAFF. This rearrangement joins TRBV5-1 to TRBJ1-1, with D unclear. Germline V lookup: CDR1 SGHRS, CDR2 YFSETQ. Trimming took off 0 bases at V and 5 bases at J, with 14 bases between the two ends. This CDR3 spans 15 amino acids.

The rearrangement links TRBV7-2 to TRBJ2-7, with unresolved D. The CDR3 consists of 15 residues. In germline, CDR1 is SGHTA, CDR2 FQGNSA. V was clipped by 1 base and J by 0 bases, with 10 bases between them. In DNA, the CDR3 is TGTGCCAGCAGCTTAGGGGTGGAGTTCTCCTACGAGCAGTACTTC. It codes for CASSLGVEFSYEQYF.

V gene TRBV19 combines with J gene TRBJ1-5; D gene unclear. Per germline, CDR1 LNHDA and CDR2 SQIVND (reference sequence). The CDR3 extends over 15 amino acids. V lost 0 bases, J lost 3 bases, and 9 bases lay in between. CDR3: CASSIENGYNQPQHF. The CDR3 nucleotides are TGTGCCAGTAGTATAGAAAACGGTTACAATCAGCCCCAGCATTTT.

The CDR3, as DNA: TGTGCCAGCTCACCGCTAGCGGGGACGTACCAAGAGACCCAGTACTTC. This sequence encodes CASSPLAGTYQETQYF. The V call is TRBV18, the J call TRBJ2-5, with 9 bases that match TRBD2. V was pared by 3 bases and J by 0 bases, with 5 bases of the junction left unmatched. The CDR3 is 16 residues long. Looked up from germline, CDR1 is KGHSH and CDR2 is LQKENI.

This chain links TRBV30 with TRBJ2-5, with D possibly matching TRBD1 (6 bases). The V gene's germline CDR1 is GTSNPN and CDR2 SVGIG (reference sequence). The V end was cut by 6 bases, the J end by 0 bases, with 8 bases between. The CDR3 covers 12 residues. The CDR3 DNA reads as TGTGCCTGTACAGGGTACCAAGAGACCCAGTACTTC. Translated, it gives CACTGYQETQYF.

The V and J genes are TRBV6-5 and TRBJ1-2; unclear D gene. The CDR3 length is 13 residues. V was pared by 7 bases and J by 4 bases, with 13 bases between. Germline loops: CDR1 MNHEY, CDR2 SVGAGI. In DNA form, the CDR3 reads TGTGCCAGCACGTTTTTGAGCGGCTATGGCTACACCTTC. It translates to CASTFLSGYGYTF.

The CDR3: CASSELAGFSYNEQFF. As DNA, the CDR3 is TGTGCCAGTAGTGAACTAGCGGGGTTTTCCTACAATGAGCAGTTCTTC. This chain uses TRBV19 with TRBJ2-1; 10 bases agree with TRBD2. Germline V gives CDR1 LNHDA, CDR2 SQIVND (reference sequence). The junction had 5 bases not matched to a gene; V was cut back by 5 bases and J by 1 base. CDR3 length: 16 residues.

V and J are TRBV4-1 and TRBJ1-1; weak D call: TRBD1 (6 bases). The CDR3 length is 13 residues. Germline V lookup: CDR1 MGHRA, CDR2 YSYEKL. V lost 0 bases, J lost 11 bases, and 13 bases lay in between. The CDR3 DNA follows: TGCGCCAGCAGCCAAGAGGAAGCAGGGGTGGCTTTCTTT. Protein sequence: CASSQEEAGVAFF.

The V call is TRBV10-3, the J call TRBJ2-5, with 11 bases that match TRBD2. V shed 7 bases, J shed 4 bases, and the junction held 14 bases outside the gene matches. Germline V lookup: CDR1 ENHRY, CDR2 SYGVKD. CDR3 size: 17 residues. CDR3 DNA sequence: TGTGCCATCAAAGCTAGCGGGGGGCCTTCCCCCTCAGAGACCCAGTACTTC. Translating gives CAIKASGGPSPSETQYF.

CDR3 protein: CASSLTGVRGPGETQYF. The DNA of the CDR3 is TGTGCCAGCAGCTTAACCGGGGTGCGGGGGCCGGGAGAGACCCAGTACTTC. The chain has TRBV7-3 and TRBJ2-5, with D perhaps TRBD2 (7 bases). This CDR3 is 17 amino acids long. From germline, CDR1 is SGHTA and CDR2 FQGTGA. V lost 0 bases, J lost 4 bases, and 18 bases lay in between.

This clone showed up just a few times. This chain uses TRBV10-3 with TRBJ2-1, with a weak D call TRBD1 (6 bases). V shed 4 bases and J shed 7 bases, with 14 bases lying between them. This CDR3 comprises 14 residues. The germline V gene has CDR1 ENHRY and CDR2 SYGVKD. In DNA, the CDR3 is TGTGCCATCAGTGTATACGGGACACAAAATGAGCAGTTCTTC. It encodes CAISVYGTQNEQFF.

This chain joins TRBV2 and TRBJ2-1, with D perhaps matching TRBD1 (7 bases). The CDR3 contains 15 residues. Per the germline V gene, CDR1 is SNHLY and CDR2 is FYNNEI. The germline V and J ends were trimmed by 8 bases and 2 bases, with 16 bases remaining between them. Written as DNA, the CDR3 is TGTGCCAGCCATTCGGAGGGGGCCGCCTACAATGAGCAGTTCTTC. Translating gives CASHSEGAAYNEQFF.

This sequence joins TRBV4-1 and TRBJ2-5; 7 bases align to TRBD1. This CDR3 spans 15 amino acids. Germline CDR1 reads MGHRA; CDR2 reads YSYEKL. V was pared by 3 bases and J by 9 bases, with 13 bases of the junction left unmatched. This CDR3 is CASSQGLTGESAQYF. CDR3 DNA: TGCGCCAGCAGCCAGGGCCTTACAGGGGAGTCGGCCCAGTACTTC.

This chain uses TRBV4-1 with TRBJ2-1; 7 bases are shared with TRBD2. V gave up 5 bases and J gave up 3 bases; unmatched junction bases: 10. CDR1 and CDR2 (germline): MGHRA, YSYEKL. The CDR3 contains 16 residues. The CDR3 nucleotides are TGCGCCAGCAGCGGCTTCGAGCGGGGTAACTACAATGAGCAGTTCTTC. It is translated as CASSGFERGNYNEQFF.

DNA of the CDR3: TGTGCCAGCAGCTTAATTCATGCGGGGAAGAACACCGGGGAGCTGTTTTTT. This translates into CASSLIHAGKNTGELFF. This sequence joins TRBV7-3 and TRBJ2-2; D possibly corresponds to TRBD2 (6 bases). The CDR3 has 17 amino acids. Trimming took 1 base from V and 1 from J, leaving 13 bases between them. The germline CDR1 and CDR2 sequences are SGHTA and FQGTGA.

CDR3 protein: CASSRDRVSYEQYF. The CDR3 DNA reads TGCGCCAGCAGCAGGGACAGGGTCTCCTACGAGCAGTACTTC. The chain uses TRBV5-1 and TRBJ2-7, with TRBD1 matching over 9 bases. The CDR3 spans 14 residues. In germline, CDR1 is SGHRS, CDR2 YFSETQ. The V and J ends lost 4 bases and 0 bases, in that order; junction bases with no gene match: 2. The full variable domain, in which reference TRBV5-1 and TRBJ2-7 provide the parts outside the CDR3, is KAGVTQTPRYLIKTRGQQVTLSCSPISGHRSVSWYQQTPGQGLQFLFEYFSETQRNKGNFPGRFSGRQFSNSRSEMNVSTLELGDSALYLCASSRDRVSYEQYFGPGTRLTVT.

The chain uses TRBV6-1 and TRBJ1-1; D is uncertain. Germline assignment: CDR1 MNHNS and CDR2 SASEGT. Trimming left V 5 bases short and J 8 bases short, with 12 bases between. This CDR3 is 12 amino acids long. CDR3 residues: CASSSGRHEAFF. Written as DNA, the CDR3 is TGTGCCAGCAGTTCGGGGAGGCACGAAGCTTTCTTT.

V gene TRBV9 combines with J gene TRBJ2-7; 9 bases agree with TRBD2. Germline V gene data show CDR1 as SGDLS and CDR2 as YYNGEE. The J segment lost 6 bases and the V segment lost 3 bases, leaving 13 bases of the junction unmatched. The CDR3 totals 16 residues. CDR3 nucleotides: TGTGCCAGCAGCGGCCAATTAGGGACTAGCTTTAGCGAGCAGTACTTC. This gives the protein CASSGQLGTSFSEQYF.

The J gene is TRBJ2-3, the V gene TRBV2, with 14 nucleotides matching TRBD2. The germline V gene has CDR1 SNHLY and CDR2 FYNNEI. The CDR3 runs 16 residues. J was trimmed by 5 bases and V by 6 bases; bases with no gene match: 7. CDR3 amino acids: CASSPGLAGGGDTQYF. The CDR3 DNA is TGTGCCAGCAGCCCCGGACTAGCGGGGGGAGGAGATACGCAGTATTTT.

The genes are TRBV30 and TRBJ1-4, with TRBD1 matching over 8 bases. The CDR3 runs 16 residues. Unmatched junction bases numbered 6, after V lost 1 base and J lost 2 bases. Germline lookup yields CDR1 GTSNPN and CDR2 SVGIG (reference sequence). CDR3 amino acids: CAWSGTGWATNEKLFF. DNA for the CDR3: TGTGCCTGGAGTGGGACAGGGTGGGCGACTAATGAAAAACTGTTTTTT.